The clone carrying this T cell receptor (beta chain) was counted a few times. This table comes from immunoSEQ multiplex PCR, and its TCRdb copy is limited to in-frame clones, with some not included. This table holds about 160,000 clones, around 85% found once. Germline assignment: CDR1 SGHRS and CDR2 YFSETQ. This CDR3 comprises 14 residues. Trimming took 4 bases from V and 0 from J; bases not matched to a gene: 3. These data belong to a study of cytomegalovirus exposure and HLA in healthy donors. Source material: PBMCs. V is TRBV5-1 and J is TRBJ1-1; 7 bases map to TRBD1. This TCR was sampled from a man younger than 40 in good health and CMV-seropositive. CDR3 sequence: CASSPTGMNTEAFF. The DNA for the CDR3 is TGCGCCAGCAGCCCGACAGGGATGAACACTGAAGCTTTCTTT.